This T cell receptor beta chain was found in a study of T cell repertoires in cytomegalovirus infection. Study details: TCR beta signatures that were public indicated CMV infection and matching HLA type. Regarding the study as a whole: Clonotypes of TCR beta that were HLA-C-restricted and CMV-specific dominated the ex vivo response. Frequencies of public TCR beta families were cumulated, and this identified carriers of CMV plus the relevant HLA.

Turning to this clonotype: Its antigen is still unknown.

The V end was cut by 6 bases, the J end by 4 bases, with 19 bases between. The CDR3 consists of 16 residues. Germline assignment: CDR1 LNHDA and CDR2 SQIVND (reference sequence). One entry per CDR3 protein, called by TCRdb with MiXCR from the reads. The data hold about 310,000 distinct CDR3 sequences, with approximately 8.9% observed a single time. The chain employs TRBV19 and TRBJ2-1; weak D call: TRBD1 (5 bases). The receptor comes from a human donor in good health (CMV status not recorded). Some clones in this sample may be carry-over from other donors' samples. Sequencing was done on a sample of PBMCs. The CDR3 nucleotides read TGTGCCAGTAGCCTTTCGGGCAGGGAAGTATACAATGAGCAGTTCTTC. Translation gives CASSLSGREVYNEQFF.